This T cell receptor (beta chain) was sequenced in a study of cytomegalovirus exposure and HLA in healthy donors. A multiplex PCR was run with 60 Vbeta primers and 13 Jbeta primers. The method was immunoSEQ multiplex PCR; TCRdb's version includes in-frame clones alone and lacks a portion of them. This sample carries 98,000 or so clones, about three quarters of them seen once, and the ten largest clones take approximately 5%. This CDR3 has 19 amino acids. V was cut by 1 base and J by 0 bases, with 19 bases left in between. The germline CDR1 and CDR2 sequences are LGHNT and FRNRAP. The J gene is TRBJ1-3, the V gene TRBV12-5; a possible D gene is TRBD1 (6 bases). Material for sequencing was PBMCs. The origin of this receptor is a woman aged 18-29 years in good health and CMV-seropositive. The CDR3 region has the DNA TGTGCTAGTGGTTTGGCCCCCCGGGACAAAATCTACTCTGGAAACACCATATATTTT. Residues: CASGLAPRDKIYSGNTIYF.